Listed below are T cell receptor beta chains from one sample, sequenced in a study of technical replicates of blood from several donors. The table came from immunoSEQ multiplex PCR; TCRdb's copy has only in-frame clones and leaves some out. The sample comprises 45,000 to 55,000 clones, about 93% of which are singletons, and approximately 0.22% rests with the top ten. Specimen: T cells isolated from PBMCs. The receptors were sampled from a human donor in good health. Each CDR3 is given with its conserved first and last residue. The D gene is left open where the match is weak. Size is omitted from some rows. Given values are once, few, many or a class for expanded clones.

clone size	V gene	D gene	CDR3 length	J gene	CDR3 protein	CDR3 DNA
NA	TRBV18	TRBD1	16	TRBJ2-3	CASSPREDRGADTQYF	TGTGCCAGCTCACCACGCGAGGACAGGGGAGCGGATACGCAGTATTTT
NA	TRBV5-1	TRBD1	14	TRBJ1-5	CASSTGDGNQPQHF	TGCGCCAGCAGTACAGGGGACGGCAATCAGCCCCAGCATTTT
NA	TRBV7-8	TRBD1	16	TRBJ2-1	CASSVSPGQGVDEQFF	TGTGCCAGCAGCGTTTCCCCGGGACAGGGGGTCGATGAGCAGTTCTTC
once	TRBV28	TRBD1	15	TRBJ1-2	CASSLIGTGDYGYTF	TGTGCCAGCAGTTTAATTGGGACAGGGGACTATGGCTACACCTTC
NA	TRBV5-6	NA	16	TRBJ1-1	CASSESRRTVDSEAFF	TGTGCCAGCAGCGAGTCCAGACGGACAGTAGACTCCGAAGCTTTCTTT
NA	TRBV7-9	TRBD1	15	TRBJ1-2	CASSLVGRGADGYTF	TGTGCCAGCAGCTTAGTAGGCAGGGGGGCAGATGGCTACACCTTC
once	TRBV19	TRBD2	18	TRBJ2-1	CASSRKGAAAGGFNEQFF	TGTGCCAGTAGTAGGAAGGGCGCTGCGGCGGGAGGGTTCAATGAGCAGTTCTTC
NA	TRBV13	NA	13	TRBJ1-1	CASSLERRTEAFF	TGTGCCAGCAGCTTAGAGCGGAGGACTGAAGCTTTCTTT
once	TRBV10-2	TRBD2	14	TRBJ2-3	CASSERLATDTQYF	TGCGCCAGCAGTGAGCGACTAGCGACAGATACGCAGTATTTT
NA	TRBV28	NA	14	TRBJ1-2	CASSSYGSGYGYTF	TGTGCCAGCAGTTCGTACGGATCGGGCTATGGCTACACCTTC
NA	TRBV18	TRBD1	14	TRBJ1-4	CASSPQQGSEKLFF	TGTGCCAGCTCACCACAACAGGGGAGTGAAAAACTGTTTTTT
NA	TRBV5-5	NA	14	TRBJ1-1	CASSFLQYSTEAFF	TGTGCCAGCAGCTTTTTACAGTATAGCACTGAAGCTTTCTTT
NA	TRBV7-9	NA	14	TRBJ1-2	CASSGRETSYGYTF	TGTGCCAGCAGCGGCCGGGAGACAAGCTACGGCTACACCTTC
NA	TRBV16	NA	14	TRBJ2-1	CASSQWEAYNEQFF	TGTGCCAGCAGCCAATGGGAGGCTTACAATGAGCAGTTCTTC
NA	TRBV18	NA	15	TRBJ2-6	CASSVTQTGTNVLTF	TGTGCCAGCTCAGTTACTCAGACAGGAACCAACGTCCTGACTTTC
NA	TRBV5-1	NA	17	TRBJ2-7	CASSLDSGQGKLRQQYF	TGCGCCAGCAGCTTGGATTCCGGTCAGGGAAAACTACGACAGCAGTACTTC
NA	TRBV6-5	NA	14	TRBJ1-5	CASSLREFGQPQHF	TGTGCCAGCAGCCTTCGGGAGTTCGGGCAGCCCCAGCATTTT
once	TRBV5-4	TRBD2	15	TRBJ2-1	CASSLALAGGNEQFF	TGTGCCAGCAGCTTGGCTCTAGCGGGAGGAAATGAGCAGTTCTTC
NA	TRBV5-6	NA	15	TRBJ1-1	CASSLGGELDTEAFF	TGTGCCAGCAGCTTGGGGGGGGAATTAGACACTGAAGCTTTCTTT
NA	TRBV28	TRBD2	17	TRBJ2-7	CASSLPSGRSIVYEQYF	TGTGCCAGCAGTTTGCCTAGCGGGAGAAGTATTGTCTACGAGCAGTACTTC
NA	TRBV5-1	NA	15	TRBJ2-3	CASSPGGGVPDTQYF	TGCGCCAGCAGCCCGGGCGGCGGGGTCCCGGATACGCAGTATTTT
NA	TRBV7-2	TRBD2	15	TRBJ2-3	CASSLSGGRWDTQYF	TGTGCCAGCAGCTTAAGCGGCGGGAGGTGGGATACGCAGTATTTT
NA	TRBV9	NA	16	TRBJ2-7	CASSASVGSVTYEQYF	TGTGCCAGCAGCGCCTCGGTGGGTAGCGTTACCTACGAGCAGTACTTC
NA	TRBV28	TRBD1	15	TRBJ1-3	CASSSQGGSGNTIYF	TGTGCCAGCAGTTCTCAGGGGGGATCTGGAAACACCATATATTTT
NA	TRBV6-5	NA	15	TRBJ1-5	CASSYSDRPNQPQHF	TGTGCCAGCAGTTACTCGGACAGACCTAATCAGCCCCAGCATTTT
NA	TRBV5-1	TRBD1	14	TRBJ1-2	CASSLGQGSYGYTF	TGCGCCAGCAGCTTGGGACAGGGGAGCTATGGCTACACCTTC
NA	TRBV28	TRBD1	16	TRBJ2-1	CASRLGGAKYGSEQFF	TGTGCCAGCAGATTAGGGGGCGCGAAGTATGGGAGTGAGCAGTTCTTC
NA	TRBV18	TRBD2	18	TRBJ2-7	CASSPFPSGGGSSYEQYF	TGTGCCAGCTCACCATTTCCTAGCGGGGGAGGGAGCTCCTACGAGCAGTACTTC
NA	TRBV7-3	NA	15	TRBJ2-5	CASSLGLVGGETQYF	TGTGCCAGCAGCCTCGGACTAGTAGGGGGTGAGACCCAGTACTTC
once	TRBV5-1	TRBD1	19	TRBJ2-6	CASSSAGTGGFSGANVLTF	TGCGCCAGCAGCTCGGCCGGGACAGGGGGTTTCTCTGGGGCCAACGTCCTGACTTTC
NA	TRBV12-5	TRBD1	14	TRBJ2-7	CASGFRDRSREQYF	TGTGCTAGTGGTTTCCGGGACAGGTCTCGCGAGCAGTACTTC
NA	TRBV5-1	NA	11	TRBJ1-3	CASSPGNTIYF	TGCGCCAGCAGCCCGGGAAACACCATATATTTT
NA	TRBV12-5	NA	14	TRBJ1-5	CASGLGLGNQPQHF	TGTGCTAGTGGTTTGGGGCTGGGCAATCAGCCCCAGCATTTT
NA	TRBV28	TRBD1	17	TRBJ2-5	CASFPLGQGALVETQYF	TGTGCCAGTTTCCCTCTGGGACAGGGGGCGCTCGTAGAGACCCAGTACTTC
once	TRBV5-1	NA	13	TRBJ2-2	CASSRVFTGELFF	TGCGCCAGCAGCCGGGTTTTCACCGGGGAGCTGTTTTTT
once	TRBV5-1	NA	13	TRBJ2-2	CASSPNRDGELFF	TGCGCCAGCAGCCCCAACAGGGACGGGGAGCTGTTTTTT
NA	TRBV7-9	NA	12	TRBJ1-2	CASSLATGIYTF	TGTGCCAGCAGCTTAGCTACAGGCATCTACACCTTC
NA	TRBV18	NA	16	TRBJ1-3	CASSTGTSSSGNTIYF	TGTGCCAGCTCAACAGGGACGTCGAGCTCTGGAAACACCATATATTTT